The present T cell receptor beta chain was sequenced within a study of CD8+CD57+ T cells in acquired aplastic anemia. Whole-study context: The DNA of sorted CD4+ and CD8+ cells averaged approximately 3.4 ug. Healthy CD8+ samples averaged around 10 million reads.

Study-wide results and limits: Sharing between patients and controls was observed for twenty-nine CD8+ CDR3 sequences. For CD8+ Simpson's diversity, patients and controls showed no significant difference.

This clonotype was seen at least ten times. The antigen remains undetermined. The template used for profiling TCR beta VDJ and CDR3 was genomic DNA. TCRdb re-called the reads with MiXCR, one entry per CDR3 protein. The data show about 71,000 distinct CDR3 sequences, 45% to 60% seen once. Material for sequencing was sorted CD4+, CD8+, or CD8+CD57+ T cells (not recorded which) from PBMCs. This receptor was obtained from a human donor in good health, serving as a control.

Here the CDR3 reads CASSQDLGQISGNTIYF. As DNA, the CDR3 is TGTGCCAGCAGCCAAGATCTGGGACAGATCTCTGGAAACACCATATATTTT. V usage is TRBV4-2 and J usage is TRBJ1-3, with 7 bases matching TRBD1. The CDR3 length is 17 residues. CDR1 LGHNA and CDR2 YNFKEQ come from the germline V gene. V lost 0 bases to trimming and J lost 0 bases; unmatched junction nucleotides: 5.